This TCR beta chain is drawn from a study of cytomegalovirus exposure and HLA in healthy donors. In regard to this clone: Its antigen is not identified. The junction and the germline gene differ at one end; a read error may be behind it.

Findings and caveats of the study: The study reported that TCR beta sequences accurately predicted HLA-A and HLA-B alleles in most subjects. A later analysis found that most CMV-associated TCR beta chains appeared HLA-restricted.

From germline, CDR1 is SGHDT and CDR2 YYEEEE. The CDR3 totals 16 residues. The study ran its PCR with 60 Vbeta and 13 Jbeta primers. The assay was immunoSEQ multiplex PCR, and TCRdb's table has in-frame clones only and misses some. The sample holds some 140,000 clones; about four fifths are singletons and the top ten take about 3.1%. The genes are TRBV5-6 and TRBJ1-2, with 8 bases fitting TRBD1. Source material: PBMCs. The receptor's source is a female donor in good health and CMV-seronegative. The CDR3 sequence is CARSLMLQGDNYGYTF. The CDR3, as DNA: TGTGCCCGCAGCTTGATGTTACAGGGGGACAACTATGGCTACACCTTC.